The 3 T cell receptor beta chains given below trace back to one sample, sequenced in a study of shared clonotypes between healthy human individuals. Profiling relied on immunoSEQ multiplex PCR, and the TCRdb table lists in-frame clones only, not all of them. The sample lists roughly 2 million clones, about 94% occurring once. Material for sequencing was naive CD4+ T cells sorted from blood. Subset in this sample: CD45RA+ positively selected. These receptors were taken from a young man in good health.

This chain uses TRBV4-1 with TRBJ1-2; D is uncertain. The CDR3 is 13 amino acids. Trimming pared 1 base from V and 2 bases from J, leaving 5 bases between. Germline V CDR1 and CDR2: MGHRA, YSYEKL. Here the CDR3 DNA reads TGCGCCAGCAGCCAAGGGATGAACTATGGCTACACCTTC. This gives the protein CASSQGMNYGYTF.

Of note for this clone: The same CDR3 is also encoded by other DNA sequences in this sample. The V call is TRBV30, the J call TRBJ1-2; possibly TRBD1 for D (5 bases). V dropped 5 bases and J dropped 4 bases, with 11 bases sitting between them. Germline V gene data show CDR1 as GTSNPN and CDR2 as SVGIG (reference sequence). This CDR3 is built from 12 residues. The CDR3 DNA follows: TGTGCCTGGTCCGGGACGGCCTATGGCTACACCTTC. Protein product: CAWSGTAYGYTF.

Concerning this clone: An end of the junction does not agree with germline; a read error may underlie this. The chain couples TRBV11-2 to TRBJ2-1; 8 bases line up with TRBD2. Germline assignment: CDR1 SGHAT and CDR2 FQNNGV. The length of the CDR3 is 13 residues. The CDR3, as DNA: TGTGCCAGCAGTTCGCCGATAAGCGGGAGTACGGTCTTC. Translating it yields CASSSPISGSTVF.